This TCR beta chain originates from a study of blood T cell repertoires in COVID-19. The CDR3 totals 14 residues. The V and J ends lost 7 bases and 0 bases respectively, with 10 bases between them. Per the germline V gene, CDR1 is LNHDA and CDR2 is SQIVND (reference sequence). Libraries were prepared by immunoSEQ multiplex PCR; TCRdb keeps only in-frame clonotypes and omits some of them. The table includes about 100,000 clones, about 93% detected once. Specimen: peripheral blood. The source is a woman in her 30s with acute or convalescent COVID-19. The V call is TRBV19, the J call TRBJ1-3, with a possible D match to TRBD1 (5 bases). The CDR3 nucleotides are TGTGCCAGTATCCAAAGGGGCTCTGGAAACACCATATATTTT. It encodes CASIQRGSGNTIYF.